This TCR beta chain was observed in a study of beta chain features in type 1 diabetes. One heparinised blood draw, averaging roughly 0.12 L, came from each donor. Researchers reported sorting CD4+ naive, central memory, regulatory and stem cell-like memory cells via CD45RO/CCR7/CD25/CD127/CD95/CD27. Only a few counts were recorded for this clone. The antigen is not known. The sequenced template was cDNA made from the entire isolated RNA. This table comes from immunoSEQ multiplex PCR, and its TCRdb copy is limited to in-frame clones, with some not included. Counted here are around 260,000 clones, 20% occurring once; the ten biggest clones make up 0.028%. J was trimmed by 5 bases and V by 5 bases; bases with no gene match: 5. CDR1 is SGHTA, CDR2 FQGTGA, per germline. This CDR3 has 13 amino acids. Study results and caveats: Researchers cautioned that cDNA sequencing could over-represent cells with high TCR expression. TCRB CDR3s were moderately but significantly shorter in Type 1 diabetes patients in all four CD4+ subsets. VDJ junctions sequenced from type 1 diabetes patients showed fewer insertions and more deletions.

Sequenced material: naive CD4+ T cells from blood. This rearrangement joins TRBV7-3 to TRBJ2-7, with 8 bases matching TRBD1. The origin of this receptor is a woman in her 40s with type 1 diabetes. In nucleotides, the CDR3 is TGTGCCAGCAGCCGACAGGGGAGCGACGAGCAGTACTTC. Translation: CASSRQGSDEQYF. Full variable domain (remainder filled in from reference TRBV7-3 and TRBJ2-7): GAGVSQTPSNKVTEKGKYVELRCDPISGHTALYWYRQSLGQGPEFLIYFQGTGAADDSGLPNDRFFAVRPEGSVSTLKIQRTERGDSAVYLCASSRQGSDEQYFGPGTRLTVT.